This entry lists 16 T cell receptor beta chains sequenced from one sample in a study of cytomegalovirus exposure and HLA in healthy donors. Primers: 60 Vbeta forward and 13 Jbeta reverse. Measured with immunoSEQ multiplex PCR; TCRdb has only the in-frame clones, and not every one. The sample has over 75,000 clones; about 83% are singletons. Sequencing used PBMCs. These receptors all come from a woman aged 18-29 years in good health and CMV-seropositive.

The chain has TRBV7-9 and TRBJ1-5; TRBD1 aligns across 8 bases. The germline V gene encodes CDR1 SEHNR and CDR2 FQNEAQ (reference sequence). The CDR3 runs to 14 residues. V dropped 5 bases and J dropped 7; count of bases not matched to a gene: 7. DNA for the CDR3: TGTGCCAGCAGCCTCGGACAGGGTCAACAGCCCCAGCATTTT. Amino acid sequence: CASSLGQGQQPQHF.

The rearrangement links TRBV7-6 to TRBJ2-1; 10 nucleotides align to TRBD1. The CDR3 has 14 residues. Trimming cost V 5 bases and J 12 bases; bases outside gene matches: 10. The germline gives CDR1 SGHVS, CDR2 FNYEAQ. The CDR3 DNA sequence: TGTGCCAGCAGCGAACCGGGACAGGGGAGGGGGCAGTTCTTC. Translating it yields CASSEPGQGRGQFF.

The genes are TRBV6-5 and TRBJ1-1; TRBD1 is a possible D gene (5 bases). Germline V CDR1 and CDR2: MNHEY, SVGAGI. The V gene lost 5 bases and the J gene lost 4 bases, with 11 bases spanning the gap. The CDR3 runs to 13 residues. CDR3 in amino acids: CASSTQVTTEAFF. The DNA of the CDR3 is TGTGCCAGCAGTACACAGGTTACCACTGAAGCTTTCTTT.

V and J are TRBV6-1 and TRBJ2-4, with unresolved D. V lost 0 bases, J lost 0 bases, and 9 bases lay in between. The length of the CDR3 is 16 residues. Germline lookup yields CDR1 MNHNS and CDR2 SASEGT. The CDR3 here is CASSEALTAAKNIQYF. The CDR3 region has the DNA TGTGCCAGCAGTGAAGCGTTAACAGCAGCCAAAAACATTCAGTACTTC.

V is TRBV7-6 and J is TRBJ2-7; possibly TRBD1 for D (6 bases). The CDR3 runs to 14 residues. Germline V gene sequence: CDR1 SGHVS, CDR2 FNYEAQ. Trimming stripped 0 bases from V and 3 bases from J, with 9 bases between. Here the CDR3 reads CASSLAQGYYEQYF. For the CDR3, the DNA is TGTGCCAGCAGCTTAGCACAGGGTTACTACGAGCAGTACTTC.

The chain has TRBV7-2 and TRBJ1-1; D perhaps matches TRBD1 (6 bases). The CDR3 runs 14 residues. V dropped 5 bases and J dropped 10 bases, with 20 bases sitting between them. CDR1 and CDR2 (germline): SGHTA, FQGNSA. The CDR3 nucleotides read TGTGCCAGCAGCCGAGAACAGGGTAGAGGAATAGCTTTCTTT. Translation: CASSREQGRGIAFF.

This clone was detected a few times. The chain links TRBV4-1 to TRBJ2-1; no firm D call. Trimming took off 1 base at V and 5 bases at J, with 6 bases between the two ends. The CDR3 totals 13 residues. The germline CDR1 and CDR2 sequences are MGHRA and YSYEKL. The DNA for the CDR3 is TGCGCCAGCAGCCAAGTCGGAGACAATGAGCAGTTCTTC. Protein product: CASSQVGDNEQFF.

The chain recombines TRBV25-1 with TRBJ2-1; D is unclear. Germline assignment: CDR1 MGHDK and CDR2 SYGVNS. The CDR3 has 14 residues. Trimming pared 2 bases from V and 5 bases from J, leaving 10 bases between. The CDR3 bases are TGTGCCAGCAGTGAACATGGTTCTAACAATGAGCAGTTCTTC. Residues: CASSEHGSNNEQFF.

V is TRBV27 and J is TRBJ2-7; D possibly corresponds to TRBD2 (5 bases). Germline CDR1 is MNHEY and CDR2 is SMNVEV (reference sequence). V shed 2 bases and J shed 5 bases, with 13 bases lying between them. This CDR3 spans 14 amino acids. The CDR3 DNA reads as TGTGCCAGCAGTTTAACTAGTTCGAATAACGAGCAGTACTTC. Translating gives CASSLTSSNNEQYF.

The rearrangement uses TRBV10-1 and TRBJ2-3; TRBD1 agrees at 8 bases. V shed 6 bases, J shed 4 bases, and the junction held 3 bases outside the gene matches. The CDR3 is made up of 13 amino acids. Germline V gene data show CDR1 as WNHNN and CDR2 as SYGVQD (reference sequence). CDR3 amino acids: CASRGQGSDTQYF. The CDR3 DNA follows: TGCGCCAGCAGAGGACAGGGATCAGATACGCAGTATTTT.

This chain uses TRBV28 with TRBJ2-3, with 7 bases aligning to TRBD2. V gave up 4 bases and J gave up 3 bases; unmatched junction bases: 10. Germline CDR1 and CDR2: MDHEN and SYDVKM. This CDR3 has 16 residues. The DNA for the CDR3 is TGTGCCAGCAGTTCCGGAGGGCTAGCGGTGACAGATACGCAGTATTTT. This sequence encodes CASSSGGLAVTDTQYF.

The CDR3 DNA is TGTGCCAGCAGTTCCCCGGGACAGGGTTTATCCGAAGCTTTCTTT. It is translated as CASSSPGQGLSEAFF. The rearrangement links TRBV28 to TRBJ1-1, with 9 positions matching TRBD1. After removal of 4 bases from V and 8 bases from J, the junction contained 11 bases not matched to a gene. Germline CDR1 reads MDHEN; CDR2 reads SYDVKM. The CDR3 has 15 residues.

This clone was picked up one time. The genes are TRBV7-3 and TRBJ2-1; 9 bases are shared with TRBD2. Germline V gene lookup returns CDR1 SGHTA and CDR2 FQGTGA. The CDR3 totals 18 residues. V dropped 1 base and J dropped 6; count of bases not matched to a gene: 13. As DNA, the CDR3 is TGTGCCAGCAGCTTAAAGTCAAATAGCGGGAGATGGTGCAATGAGCAGTTCTTC. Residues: CASSLKSNSGRWCNEQFF. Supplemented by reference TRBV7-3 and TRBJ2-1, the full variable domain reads GAGVSQTPSNKVTEKGKYVELRCDPISGHTALYWYRQSLGQGPEFLIYFQGTGAADDSGLPNDRFFAVRPEGSVSTLKIQRTERGDSAVYLCASSLKSNSGRWCNEQFFGPGTRLTVL.

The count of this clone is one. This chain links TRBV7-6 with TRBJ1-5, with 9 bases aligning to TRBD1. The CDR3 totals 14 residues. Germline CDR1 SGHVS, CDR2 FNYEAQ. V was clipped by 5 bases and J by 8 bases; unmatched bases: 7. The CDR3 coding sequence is TGTGCCAGCAGCCCAGGGACAGGGTACGAGCCCCAGCATTTT. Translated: CASSPGTGYEPQHF.

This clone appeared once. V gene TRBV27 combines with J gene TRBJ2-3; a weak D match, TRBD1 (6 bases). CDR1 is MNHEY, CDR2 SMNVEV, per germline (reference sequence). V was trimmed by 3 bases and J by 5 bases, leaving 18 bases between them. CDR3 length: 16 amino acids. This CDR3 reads CASSLGADPFGDTQYF. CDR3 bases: TGTGCCAGCAGTTTGGGGGCGGACCCGTTCGGAGATACGCAGTATTTT.

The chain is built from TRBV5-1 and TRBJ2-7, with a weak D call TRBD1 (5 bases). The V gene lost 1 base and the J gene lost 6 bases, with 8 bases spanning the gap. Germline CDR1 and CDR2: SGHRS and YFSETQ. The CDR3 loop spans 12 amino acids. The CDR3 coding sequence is TGCGCCAGCAGCTTGCAGGGTCTCGAGCAGTACTTC. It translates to CASSLQGLEQYF.